This T cell receptor beta chain derives from a study of cytomegalovirus exposure and HLA in healthy donors. With respect to this clone: What it recognizes is unknown.

Study-level results: After further analysis at a later stage, 16,951 TCR beta sequences were associated with HLA alleles at 0.05 false discovery rate. A later analysis found common viral pathogens apparently linked to several of the most significant clusters.

Germline lookup yields CDR1 SQVTM and CDR2 ANQGSEA. V shed 5 bases, J shed 13 bases, and the junction held 17 bases outside the gene matches. The CDR3 is made up of 14 amino acids. The PCR employed 60 Vbeta primers together with 13 Jbeta primers. Sequenced by immunoSEQ multiplex PCR; TCRdb stores in-frame clones only, minus some. Of about 190,000 clones listed, approximately 79% were seen once; the top ten hold about 1.5%. This TCR derives from a woman between 18 and 30 years old in good health and CMV-seronegative. The V and J genes are TRBV29-1 and TRBJ2-4; 7 bases are a match to TRBD1. Sequenced material: PBMCs. The CDR3: CSVKPPRDSTAQYF. DNA for the CDR3: TGCAGCGTTAAACCGCCCCGGGACAGCACGGCCCAGTACTTC.